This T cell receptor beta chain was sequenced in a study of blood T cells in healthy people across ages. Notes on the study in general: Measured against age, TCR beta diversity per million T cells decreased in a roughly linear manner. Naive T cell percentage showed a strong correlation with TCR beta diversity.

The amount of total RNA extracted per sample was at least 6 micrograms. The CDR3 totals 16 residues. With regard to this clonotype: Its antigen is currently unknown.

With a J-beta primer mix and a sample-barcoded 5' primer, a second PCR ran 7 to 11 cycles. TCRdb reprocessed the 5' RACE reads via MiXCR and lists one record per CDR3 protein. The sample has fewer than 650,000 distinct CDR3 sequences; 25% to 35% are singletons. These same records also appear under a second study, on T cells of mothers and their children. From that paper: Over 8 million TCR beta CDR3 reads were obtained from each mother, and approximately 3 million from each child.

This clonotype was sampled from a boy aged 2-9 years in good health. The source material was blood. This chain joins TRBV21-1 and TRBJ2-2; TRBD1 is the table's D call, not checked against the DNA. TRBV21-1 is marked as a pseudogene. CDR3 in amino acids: CASSNFRGQGTGELFF. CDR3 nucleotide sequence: TGTGCCAGCAGCAATTTTCGAGGACAGGGCACCGGGGAGCTGTTTTTT.